This T cell receptor (beta chain) was sequenced in a study of circulating and synovial CD4+ cells in juvenile arthritis. Study conclusions and caveats: T cell genome counts differed by at least an order of magnitude between CPL and CD4 samples. These blood cells shared more CDR3 sequences with synovium than bulk blood. Overlap with synovium rose as more T cells were sequenced. Bulk blood CD4 repertoires were more diverse than these.

The CDR3 runs to 12 residues. Germline V gives CDR1 MDHEN, CDR2 SYDVKM. With V trimmed by 6 bases and J by 15 bases, 6 bases remained unmatched. In regard to this clone: Its antigen is unidentified.

Produced via immunoSEQ multiplex PCR; TCRdb's table is partial and in-frame only. The data show about 30,000 clones, about 93% seen once. Specimen: CD4+ T cells from blood. The chain is built from TRBV28 and TRBJ2-1, with 12 bases identical to TRBD2. The clonotype comes from a human donor with juvenile idiopathic arthritis. The CDR3: CASSFGLAGWFF. The DNA for the CDR3 is TGTGCCAGCAGCTTCGGACTAGCGGGATGGTTCTTC.